Sequencing of this T cell receptor beta chain was carried out in a study of Graves' ophthalmopathy and Graves' hyperthyroidism. Study conclusions and caveats: Most expanded clonotypes in thyroid above 0.001 frequency also showed up in blood.

RNA transcripts were the template, and TCR beta CDR3 regions were amplified from them. HTBI-primed RT-PCR formed the first round, and a multiplex PCR formed the second. From the multiplex PCR reads, TCRdb called clonotypes with MiXCR, one entry per CDR3 protein. The sample records more than 1,000,000 distinct CDR3 sequences, around a third being singletons. CDR1 and CDR2 (germline): SGHAT, FQNNGV. This CDR3 spans 19 amino acids. Hyperthyroidism patients, aged 18 to 65, were newly diagnosed, under 2 months' duration. Other autoimmune diseases, uncontrolled infections, pregnancy or lactation ruled patients out of participation. The diagnostic workup employed clinical symptoms, serum thyroxine, TRAb, thyroid ultrasound and orbital computed tomography. The table lists this clonotype with a few counts. Its antigen remains unknown. The germline gene is not matched at one end of the junction; a read error may be the cause.

The chain links TRBV11-2 to TRBJ1-2, with 8 bases lining up with TRBD1. This sequence was found in an adult man with Graves' hyperthyroidism. The sample taken for sequencing was peripheral blood or thyroid tissue (not recorded which). The CDR3 sequence is CASSRKLEAEYRGVYGYTF. The DNA of the CDR3 is TGCGCCAGCAGCCGAAAGCTCGAAGCCGAATACAGGGGGGTTTATGGCTACACCTTC. Full variable domain (rest looked up from reference TRBV11-2 and TRBJ1-2): EAGVAQSPRYKIIEKRQSVAFWCNPISGHATLYWYQQILGQGPKLLIQFQNNGVVDDSQLPKDRFSAERLKGVDSTLKIQPAKLEDSAVYLCASSRKLEAEYRGVYGYTFGSGTRLTVV.